Listed here are 6 T cell receptor beta chains from one sample, sequenced in a study of CD8+CD57+ T cells in acquired aplastic anemia. CDR3 and TCR beta VDJ profiling relied on genomic DNA as the template. TCRdb re-called the reads through MiXCR, storing one row per CDR3 protein. The sample yields roughly 190,000 distinct CDR3 sequences, approximately 49% seen once. Specimen: sorted CD4+, CD8+, or CD8+CD57+ T cells (not recorded which) from PBMCs. The receptors originated from a human donor in good health, serving as a control.

This clonotype was seen at least ten times. The chain recombines TRBV6-5 with TRBJ2-7; D unclear. V lost 0 bases, J lost 6 bases, and 12 bases lay in between. The CDR3 sequence is 14 residues long. Germline CDR1 and CDR2: MNHEY and SVGAGI. The CDR3, as DNA: TGTGCCAGCAGTTACTCAGTACTGGTGGGCGAGCAGTACTTC. Translated, it gives CASSYSVLVGEQYF.

This clonotype was counted ten times or more. The chain is built from TRBV4-3 and TRBJ2-2, with D unresolved. The CDR3 has 13 amino acids. The germline V gene encodes CDR1 LGHNA and CDR2 YSLEER. V lost 3 bases to trimming and J lost 5 bases, with 7 bases between them. The CDR3 reads CASSQGWTGELFF. The CDR3 DNA follows: TGCGCCAGCAGCCAGGGGTGGACCGGGGAGCTGTTTTTT.

This chain uses TRBV20-1 with TRBJ1-2; the D is unclear. Germline-derived CDR1 and CDR2 are DFQATT and SNEGSKA (reference sequence). The V and J ends lost 3 bases and 2 bases respectively, with 7 bases between them. This CDR3 is built from 12 residues. CDR3 protein: CSASGVNYGYTF. For the CDR3, the DNA is TGCAGTGCTAGCGGGGTAAACTATGGCTACACCTTC.

This clonotype came up many times. The V call is TRBV20-1, the J call TRBJ2-5, with TRBD1 matching 8 bases. The trim removed 8 bases at V and 5 bases at J, leaving 10 bases unmatched. In germline, CDR1 is DFQATT, CDR2 SNEGSKA (reference sequence). The CDR3 sequence is 13 residues long. The CDR3 DNA sequence: TGCAGTCCCACAAGACAGGGGTCGGAGACCCAGTACTTC. This translates into CSPTRQGSETQYF.

This chain links TRBV2 with TRBJ1-6; maybe TRBD1 (6 bases). From germline, CDR1 is SNHLY and CDR2 FYNNEI. V was trimmed by 3 bases and J by 7 bases, leaving 7 bases between them. The CDR3 extends over 13 amino acids. The CDR3 nucleotides read TGTGCCAGCAGTGAGGGGGCGAATTCACCCCTCCACTTT. Translation gives CASSEGANSPLHF. Using reference TRBV2 and TRBJ1-6 for the parts outside the CDR3, the full variable domain is EPEVTQTPSHQVTQMGQEVILRCVPISNHLYFYWYRQILGQKVEFLVSFYNNEISEKSEIFDDQFSVERPDGSNFTLKIRSTKLEDSAMYFCASSEGANSPLHFGNGTRLTVT.

This chain links TRBV30 with TRBJ2-7, with TRBD1 identical over 9 bases. The V and J ends lost 3 bases and 3 bases, in that order; junction bases with no gene match: 3. Germline lookup yields CDR1 GTSNPN and CDR2 SVGIG (reference sequence). The CDR3 is 13 residues long. CDR3 region: CAWRAGQGYEQYF. The CDR3 nucleotides are TGTGCCTGGAGAGCGGGACAGGGCTACGAGCAGTACTTC.